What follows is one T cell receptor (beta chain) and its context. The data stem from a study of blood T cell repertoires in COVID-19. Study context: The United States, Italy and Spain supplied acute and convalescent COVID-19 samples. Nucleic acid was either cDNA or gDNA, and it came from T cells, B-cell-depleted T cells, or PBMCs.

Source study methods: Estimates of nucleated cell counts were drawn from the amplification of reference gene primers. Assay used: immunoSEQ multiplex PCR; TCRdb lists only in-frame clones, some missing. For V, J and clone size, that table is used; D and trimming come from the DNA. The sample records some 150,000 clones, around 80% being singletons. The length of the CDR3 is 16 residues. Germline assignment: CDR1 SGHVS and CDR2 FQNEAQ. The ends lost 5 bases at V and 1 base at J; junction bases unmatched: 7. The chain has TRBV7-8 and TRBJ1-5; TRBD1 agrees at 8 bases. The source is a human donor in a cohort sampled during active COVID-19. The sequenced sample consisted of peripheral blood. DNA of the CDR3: TGTGCCAGCAGCCCACCGGGACAGGCCAGCAATCAGCCCCAGCATTTT. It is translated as CASSPPGQASNQPQHF.